A selection of T cell receptor beta chains follows, all from one sample in a study of T cells in localized non-small cell lung cancer. Assay: immunoSEQ multiplex PCR; the TCRdb copy retains only in-frame clones and omits some. This sample has some 22,000 clones, with about 81% found just once. Source: peripheral blood, taken before any cancer treatment. The receptor set was obtained from a man between 40 and 69 years old with stage I lung adenocarcinoma. The CDR3 runs from the conserved cysteine through the conserved F or W. The order of the fields is CDR3 DNA, CDR3 protein, clone size, V gene, D gene, J gene. The D gene is left open where the match is weak. Clone size is stated in some rows and not others, as once, few, many or a class when expanded.

CDR3 DNA: TGTGCCAGCAGCTCCGACCGAGTCCCTGGAAACACCATATATTTT; CDR3 protein: CASSSDRVPGNTIYF; clone size: few; V gene: TRBV5-8; D gene: NA; J gene: TRBJ1-3
CDR3 DNA: TGTGCCAGCAGCCAATTTCCCGCGGGAGGATACGATACGCAGTATTTT; CDR3 protein: CASSQFPAGGYDTQYF; clone size: once; V gene: TRBV4-2; D gene: TRBD2; J gene: TRBJ2-3
CDR3 DNA: TGTGCCAGCAGCCAAGTTAAAGGGGAGGACGAGCAGTACTTC; CDR3 protein: CASSQVKGEDEQYF; clone size: NA; V gene: TRBV4-2; D gene: NA; J gene: TRBJ2-7
CDR3 DNA: TGTGCCAGTAGGGAACAGAGGCTCTATGGCTACACCTTC; CDR3 protein: CASREQRLYGYTF; clone size: NA; V gene: TRBV19; D gene: NA; J gene: TRBJ1-2
CDR3 DNA: TGTGCCAGCAGTGTGCGCGGTCTAGCGAGCACAGATACGCAGTATTTT; CDR3 protein: CASSVRGLASTDTQYF; clone size: NA; V gene: TRBV28; D gene: NA; J gene: TRBJ2-3
CDR3 DNA: TGTGCCAGCAGCTTGCACTACGGGAAGGGGGATACGCAGTATTTT; CDR3 protein: CASSLHYGKGDTQYF; clone size: NA; V gene: TRBV5-4; D gene: NA; J gene: TRBJ2-3
CDR3 DNA: TGTGCCAGCTCACCACCGGAAGGGGCGCGGGAGACCCAGTACTTC; CDR3 protein: CASSPPEGARETQYF; clone size: few; V gene: TRBV18; D gene: NA; J gene: TRBJ2-5
CDR3 DNA: TGTGCCAGCAGCGAGGGTTGGTCCTATGGAAACACCATATATTTT; CDR3 protein: CASSEGWSYGNTIYF; clone size: NA; V gene: TRBV9; D gene: NA; J gene: TRBJ1-3
CDR3 DNA: TGTGCCTGGAGTCAGGGACCCAAAAACATTCAGTACTTC; CDR3 protein: CAWSQGPKNIQYF; clone size: NA; V gene: TRBV30; D gene: NA; J gene: TRBJ2-4
CDR3 DNA: TGTGCCAGCTCACAACCGGGTTCCGGGAGCGGGGAGCTGTTTTTT; CDR3 protein: CASSQPGSGSGELFF; clone size: NA; V gene: TRBV18; D gene: NA; J gene: TRBJ2-2
CDR3 DNA: TGTGCCAGCAGCTTACTAGCGGGAGCCCTAGATACGCAGTATTTT; CDR3 protein: CASSLLAGALDTQYF; clone size: NA; V gene: TRBV5-6; D gene: TRBD2; J gene: TRBJ2-3
CDR3 DNA: TGTGCCAGCAGTTTATTGAACAATCAGCCCCAGCATTTT; CDR3 protein: CASSLLNNQPQHF; clone size: NA; V gene: TRBV28; D gene: NA; J gene: TRBJ1-5
CDR3 DNA: TGTGCCAGCAGCGCGACAGGGACTAGCACAGATACGCAGTATTTT; CDR3 protein: CASSATGTSTDTQYF; clone size: NA; V gene: TRBV9; D gene: NA; J gene: TRBJ2-3
CDR3 DNA: TGCGCCAGCAGCTTGGAGCGCCAAACAGATACGCAGTATTTT; CDR3 protein: CASSLERQTDTQYF; clone size: NA; V gene: TRBV5-1; D gene: NA; J gene: TRBJ2-3
CDR3 DNA: TGTGCCAGCGGGAGTCGGCGGGTTAGGGAGACCCAGTACTTC; CDR3 protein: CASGSRRVRETQYF; clone size: NA; V gene: TRBV28; D gene: NA; J gene: TRBJ2-5
CDR3 DNA: TGTGCCAGCAGCCCTAGAGCGGGGAACACTGAAGCTTTCTTT; CDR3 protein: CASSPRAGNTEAFF; clone size: NA; V gene: TRBV5-8; D gene: NA; J gene: TRBJ1-1
CDR3 DNA: TGTGCCAGCAGCAGGGGCGGGAGGGCCTCACTCTACGAGCAGTACTTC; CDR3 protein: CASSRGGRASLYEQYF; clone size: NA; V gene: TRBV9; D gene: TRBD2; J gene: TRBJ2-7
CDR3 DNA: TGTGCCAGCAGTTACTCGCCGACAGATTACAATGAGCAGTTCTTC; CDR3 protein: CASSYSPTDYNEQFF; clone size: NA; V gene: TRBV6-5; D gene: NA; J gene: TRBJ2-1
CDR3 DNA: TGTGCCAGCAGAAGTGACGGGACATCGAACACTGAAGCTTTCTTT; CDR3 protein: CASRSDGTSNTEAFF; clone size: NA; V gene: TRBV28; D gene: NA; J gene: TRBJ1-1
CDR3 DNA: TGTGCCAGCTCACAAACGGACAGAAACTATGGCTACACCTTC; CDR3 protein: CASSQTDRNYGYTF; clone size: NA; V gene: TRBV18; D gene: NA; J gene: TRBJ1-2
CDR3 DNA: TGCGCCAGCAGCTTGTTCGCGGGAGGGCGTAATGAGCAGTTCTTC; CDR3 protein: CASSLFAGGRNEQFF; clone size: NA; V gene: TRBV5-1; D gene: TRBD2; J gene: TRBJ2-1
CDR3 DNA: TGCGCCAGCAGCCAAGATAGAGCAGGGAACACAGATACGCAGTATTTT; CDR3 protein: CASSQDRAGNTDTQYF; clone size: NA; V gene: TRBV4-3; D gene: NA; J gene: TRBJ2-3
CDR3 DNA: TGTGCCAGCTCCCCCGGGACAGGGGACGAGCAGTACTTC; CDR3 protein: CASSPGTGDEQYF; clone size: NA; V gene: TRBV18; D gene: TRBD1; J gene: TRBJ2-7
CDR3 DNA: TGTGCTAGTGGTTTGGGGACCCATGGACAGGGGGGAGGGACCCAGTACTTC; CDR3 protein: CASGLGTHGQGGGTQYF; clone size: NA; V gene: TRBV12-5; D gene: TRBD1; J gene: TRBJ2-5
CDR3 DNA: TGTGCCAGCAGCTTCGGGGAGACCCAGTACTTC; CDR3 protein: CASSFGETQYF; clone size: once; V gene: TRBV7-2; D gene: NA; J gene: TRBJ2-5
CDR3 DNA: TGTGCCAGCAGTTTCCCCAGGGCCGGGGACAATTCCTACGAGCAGTACTTC; CDR3 protein: CASSFPRAGDNSYEQYF; clone size: NA; V gene: TRBV28; D gene: NA; J gene: TRBJ2-7
CDR3 DNA: TGTGCCAGCAGCCAAATACTAGCGGGAAATTTAAATGAGCAGTTCTTC; CDR3 protein: CASSQILAGNLNEQFF; clone size: NA; V gene: TRBV5-6; D gene: TRBD2; J gene: TRBJ2-1
CDR3 DNA: TGTGCCAGCAGTGGACGGAGGGCCGATAGAATACAAGAGACCCAGTACTTC; CDR3 protein: CASSGRRADRIQETQYF; clone size: few; V gene: TRBV6-1; D gene: NA; J gene: TRBJ2-5
CDR3 DNA: TGTGCCAGCAGCTTAGATCAGGGAGATGAGCAGTTCTTC; CDR3 protein: CASSLDQGDEQFF; clone size: NA; V gene: TRBV11-3; D gene: NA; J gene: TRBJ2-1
CDR3 DNA: TGTGCCATCAGCCCCCGGACTAGTCAAGCCCTGGGGGGTGAGCAGTTCTTC; CDR3 protein: CAISPRTSQALGGEQFF; clone size: NA; V gene: TRBV10-3; D gene: TRBD2; J gene: TRBJ2-1
CDR3 DNA: TGTGCCAGCAGTTTGGCCGGGAGTGGGGAGACCCAGTACTTC; CDR3 protein: CASSLAGSGETQYF; clone size: NA; V gene: TRBV5-5; D gene: NA; J gene: TRBJ2-5
CDR3 DNA: TGTGCCAGCAGTTACGGGCAGGGGGGAAACAATGAGCAGTTCTTC; CDR3 protein: CASSYGQGGNNEQFF; clone size: NA; V gene: TRBV6-5; D gene: NA; J gene: TRBJ2-1
CDR3 DNA: TGTGCCAGCAGTTTACTTGGGACTAGCGGGTCGGTTTACGAGCAGTACTTC; CDR3 protein: CASSLLGTSGSVYEQYF; clone size: NA; V gene: TRBV27; D gene: TRBD2; J gene: TRBJ2-7
CDR3 DNA: TGTGCCAGTAGTTACGACGTTGCAACTAATGAAAAACTGTTTTTT; CDR3 protein: CASSYDVATNEKLFF; clone size: NA; V gene: TRBV19; D gene: NA; J gene: TRBJ1-4
CDR3 DNA: TGCGCCAGCAAGGACATTGAAGAGACCCAGTACTTC; CDR3 protein: CASKDIEETQYF; clone size: NA; V gene: TRBV5-1; D gene: NA; J gene: TRBJ2-5
CDR3 DNA: TGCGCCAGCAGCTTGGGGGAGAACACTGAAGCTTTCTTT; CDR3 protein: CASSLGENTEAFF; clone size: NA; V gene: TRBV5-1; D gene: NA; J gene: TRBJ1-1
CDR3 DNA: TGTGCCAGCAGCTTACCGGGACTAAACCAAGAGACCCAGTACTTC; CDR3 protein: CASSLPGLNQETQYF; clone size: NA; V gene: TRBV7-9; D gene: TRBD2; J gene: TRBJ2-5
CDR3 DNA: TGTGCCAGCTCACCGGAGGGGCTGGGGGGCTACACCTTC; CDR3 protein: CASSPEGLGGYTF; clone size: NA; V gene: TRBV18; D gene: NA; J gene: TRBJ1-2
CDR3 DNA: TGTGCCAGCTCACCACCGCAGGGGGACTCCTACGAGCAGTACTTC; CDR3 protein: CASSPPQGDSYEQYF; clone size: NA; V gene: TRBV18; D gene: TRBD1; J gene: TRBJ2-7
CDR3 DNA: TGTGCCAGCAGCCCAAACCCCTCCTACGAGCAGTACTTC; CDR3 protein: CASSPNPSYEQYF; clone size: NA; V gene: TRBV7-2; D gene: NA; J gene: TRBJ2-7
CDR3 DNA: TGTGCCAGCAGCTCCGGACAGGGCTATGGCTACACCTTC; CDR3 protein: CASSSGQGYGYTF; clone size: NA; V gene: TRBV7-2; D gene: TRBD1; J gene: TRBJ1-2
CDR3 DNA: TGTGCCAGCAGCTTTGTGGCGCAGTCCTACGAGCAGTACTTC; CDR3 protein: CASSFVAQSYEQYF; clone size: NA; V gene: TRBV7-2; D gene: NA; J gene: TRBJ2-7
CDR3 DNA: TGTGCCAGCACCCGGGGGGATAGCCAGAATGAGCAGTTCTTC; CDR3 protein: CASTRGDSQNEQFF; clone size: NA; V gene: TRBV6-1; D gene: TRBD2; J gene: TRBJ2-1
CDR3 DNA: TGCGCCAGCACCCGACAAGGCGGGGAGGGCCAATACGAGCAGTACTTC; CDR3 protein: CASTRQGGEGQYEQYF; clone size: NA; V gene: TRBV5-1; D gene: TRBD2; J gene: TRBJ2-7
CDR3 DNA: TGTGCCAGCAGCTTAGGGACTAAAGGGGGCATTCAGTACTTC; CDR3 protein: CASSLGTKGGIQYF; clone size: NA; V gene: TRBV11-2; D gene: NA; J gene: TRBJ2-4
CDR3 DNA: TGCGCCAGCAGCTACCGACAGAACACTGAAGCTTTCTTT; CDR3 protein: CASSYRQNTEAFF; clone size: few; V gene: TRBV4-3; D gene: NA; J gene: TRBJ1-1
CDR3 DNA: TGTGCCAGCAGCTTGGCTTCAGGGGGCGGGGAGCTGTTTTTT; CDR3 protein: CASSLASGGGELFF; clone size: NA; V gene: TRBV5-5; D gene: TRBD1; J gene: TRBJ2-2
CDR3 DNA: TGTGCCAGCAGCCAGGAGCCAGGCGGGGGACCTAGATCGGATACGCAGTATTTT; CDR3 protein: CASSQEPGGGPRSDTQYF; clone size: NA; V gene: TRBV4-2; D gene: TRBD2; J gene: TRBJ2-3
CDR3 DNA: TGTGCCAGCAGCCTCTTAACTAATGAAAAACTGTTTTTT; CDR3 protein: CASSLLTNEKLFF; clone size: NA; V gene: TRBV5-5; D gene: NA; J gene: TRBJ1-4
CDR3 DNA: TGTGCCAGCAGCTTATATAGCCTATCGGGAGGGCCCTACAATGAGCAGTTCTTC; CDR3 protein: CASSLYSLSGGPYNEQFF; clone size: few; V gene: TRBV7-3; D gene: TRBD2; J gene: TRBJ2-1
CDR3 DNA: TGTGCCAGCAGCTTAGATCCCGGCGGGAGGGTCACCGGGGAGCTGTTTTTT; CDR3 protein: CASSLDPGGRVTGELFF; clone size: NA; V gene: TRBV11-1; D gene: TRBD2; J gene: TRBJ2-2
CDR3 DNA: TGTGCCACCAGCAGAGATCGGGGAGGCACTGAAGCTTTCTTT; CDR3 protein: CATSRDRGGTEAFF; clone size: once; V gene: TRBV15; D gene: NA; J gene: TRBJ1-1
CDR3 DNA: TGTGCCTGGGTCACAGGCTCTGGAAACACCATATATTTT; CDR3 protein: CAWVTGSGNTIYF; clone size: NA; V gene: TRBV30; D gene: NA; J gene: TRBJ1-3
CDR3 DNA: TGCGCCAGCAGCCTTTCCCGGGGTCAGGAGACCCAGTACTTC; CDR3 protein: CASSLSRGQETQYF; clone size: NA; V gene: TRBV4-1; D gene: NA; J gene: TRBJ2-5
CDR3 DNA: TGTGCCAGCAGCCAAGTTGGGGACAGAGGAAACACCATATATTTT; CDR3 protein: CASSQVGDRGNTIYF; clone size: NA; V gene: TRBV4-2; D gene: TRBD1; J gene: TRBJ1-3
CDR3 DNA: TGTGCCAGCAGCGTAGGGACAGCCTCCTCCTACGAGCAGTACTTC; CDR3 protein: CASSVGTASSYEQYF; clone size: once; V gene: TRBV5-4; D gene: TRBD1; J gene: TRBJ2-7
CDR3 DNA: TGTGCCAGCAGCGTAGCTGGGACTAGCCTTGAGCAGTTCTTC; CDR3 protein: CASSVAGTSLEQFF; clone size: NA; V gene: TRBV9; D gene: TRBD2; J gene: TRBJ2-1
CDR3 DNA: TGTGCCAGCAGTTTAGCGGGGGTTGAAAACATTCAGTACTTC; CDR3 protein: CASSLAGVENIQYF; clone size: medium-sized; V gene: TRBV2; D gene: TRBD2; J gene: TRBJ2-4